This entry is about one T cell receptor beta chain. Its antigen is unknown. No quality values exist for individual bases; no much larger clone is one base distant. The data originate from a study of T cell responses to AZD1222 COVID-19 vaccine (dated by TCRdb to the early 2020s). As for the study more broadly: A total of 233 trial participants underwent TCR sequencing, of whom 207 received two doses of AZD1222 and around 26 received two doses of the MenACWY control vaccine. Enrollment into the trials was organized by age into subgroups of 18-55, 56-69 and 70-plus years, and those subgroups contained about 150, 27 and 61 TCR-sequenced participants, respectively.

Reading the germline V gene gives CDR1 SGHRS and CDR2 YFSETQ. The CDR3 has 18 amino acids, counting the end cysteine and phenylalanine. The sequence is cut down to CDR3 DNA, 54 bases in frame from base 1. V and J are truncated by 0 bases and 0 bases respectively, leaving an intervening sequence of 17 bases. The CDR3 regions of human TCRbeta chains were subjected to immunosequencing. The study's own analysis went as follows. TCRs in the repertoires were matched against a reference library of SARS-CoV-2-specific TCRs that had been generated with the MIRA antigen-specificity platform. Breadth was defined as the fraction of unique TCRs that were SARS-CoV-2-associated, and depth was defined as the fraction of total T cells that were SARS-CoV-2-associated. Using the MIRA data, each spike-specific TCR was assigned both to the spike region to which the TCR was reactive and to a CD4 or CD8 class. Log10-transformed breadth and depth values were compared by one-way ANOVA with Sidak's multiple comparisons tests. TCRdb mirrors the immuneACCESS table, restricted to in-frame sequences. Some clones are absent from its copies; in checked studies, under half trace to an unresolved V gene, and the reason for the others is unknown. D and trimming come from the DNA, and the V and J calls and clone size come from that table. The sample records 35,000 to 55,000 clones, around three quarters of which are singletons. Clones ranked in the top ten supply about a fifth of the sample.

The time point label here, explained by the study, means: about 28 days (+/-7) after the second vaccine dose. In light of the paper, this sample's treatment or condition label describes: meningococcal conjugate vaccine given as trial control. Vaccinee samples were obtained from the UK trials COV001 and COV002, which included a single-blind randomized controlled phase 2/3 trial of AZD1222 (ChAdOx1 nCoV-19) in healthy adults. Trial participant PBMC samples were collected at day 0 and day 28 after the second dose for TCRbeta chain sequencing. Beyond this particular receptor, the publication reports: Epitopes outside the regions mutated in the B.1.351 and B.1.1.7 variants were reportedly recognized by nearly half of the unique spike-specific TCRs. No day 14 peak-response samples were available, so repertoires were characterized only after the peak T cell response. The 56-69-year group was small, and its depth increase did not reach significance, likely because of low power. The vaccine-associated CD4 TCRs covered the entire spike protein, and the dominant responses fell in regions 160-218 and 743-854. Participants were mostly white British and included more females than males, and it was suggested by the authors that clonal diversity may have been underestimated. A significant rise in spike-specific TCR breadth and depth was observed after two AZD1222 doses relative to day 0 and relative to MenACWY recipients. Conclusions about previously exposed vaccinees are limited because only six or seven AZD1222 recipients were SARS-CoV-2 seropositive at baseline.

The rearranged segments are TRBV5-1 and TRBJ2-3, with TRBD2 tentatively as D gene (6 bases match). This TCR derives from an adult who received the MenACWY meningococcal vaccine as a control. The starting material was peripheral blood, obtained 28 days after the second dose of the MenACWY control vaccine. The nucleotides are TGCGCCAGCAGCTTGGCCGTTAGCGGAGCCACTAGCACAGATACGCAGTATTTT. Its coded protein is CASSLAVSGATSTDTQYF.